The clone carrying this T cell receptor (beta chain) appeared a single time. The antigen remains undetermined. The data are from a study of cytomegalovirus exposure and HLA in healthy donors. Study-level background: The Caucasian-associated ancestry cluster held around 81% of a few hundred genotyped donors. Study-wide results and limits: Cytomegalovirus association was assigned to approximately 180 TCR beta chains. Sequencing likely generated an artifact that appeared as a cluster of highly shared sequence variants.

Looked up from germline, CDR1 is MDHEN and CDR2 is SYDVKM. Trimming cost V 6 bases and J 7 bases; bases outside gene matches: 9. The CDR3 extends over 15 amino acids. The PCR employed 60 Vbeta primers together with 13 Jbeta primers. TCRdb's table, derived via immunoSEQ multiplex PCR, lists solely in-frame clones and lacks some. The top ten clones hold about 5% of a sample with more than 130,000 clones, over 70% of them seen once. What was sequenced was PBMCs. The sequence was collected from a male donor in good health and CMV-seronegative. The chain has TRBV28 and TRBJ1-6; 7 bases line up with TRBD1. The CDR3 region has the DNA TGTGCCAGCAGCCCCTCGACAGGGAAAAATTCACCCCTCCACTTT. Residues: CASSPSTGKNSPLHF. Based on the CDR3 plus reference TRBV28 and TRBJ1-6, the full variable domain is DVKVTQSSRYLVKRTGEKVFLECVQDMDHENMFWYRQDPGLGLRLIYFSYDVKMKEKGDIPEGYSVSREKKERFSLILESASTNQTSMYLCASSPSTGKNSPLHFGNGTRLTVT.